These T cell receptor beta chains were read from a single sample in a study of blood T cell repertoires in COVID-19. Sequenced by immunoSEQ multiplex PCR; TCRdb stores in-frame clones only, minus some. This table holds about 420,000 clones, about 90% found once. Sequenced input: peripheral blood. Receptor source: a man aged 18-30 years with COVID-19, enrolled during active disease. Each CDR3 is given with its conserved first and last residue. A D gene is named only where the DNA matches it firmly. Rows give clone size only sometimes, using once, few, many, or a class for an expanded clone.

>NA|TRBV24-1|TRBJ2-1|NA
TGTGCCACCAAGGAGCAGACCTACAATGAGCAGTTCTTC
CATKEQTYNEQFF
>NA|TRBV19|TRBJ1-6|NA
TGTGCCAGTAGTTGGCCGTCCTATAATTCACCCCTCCACTTT
CASSWPSYNSPLHF
>NA|TRBV10-1|TRBJ2-5|NA
TGCGCCAGCAGTGATTCAGGGAGGAAGGCCGAGACCCAGTACTTC
CASSDSGRKAETQYF
>NA|TRBV12-3/TRBV12-4|TRBJ1-1|NA
TGTGCCAGCAGTCCCTCGCGGAACCTGGCTTTCTTT
CASSPSRNLAFF
>NA|TRBV5-1|TRBJ2-3|TRBD1
TGCGCCAGCAGCGAGACAGGGGGCCCTGCAGATACGCAGTATTTT
CASSETGGPADTQYF
>NA|TRBV30|TRBJ1-3|NA
TGTGCCTGGAGCGTCGGGGTTGGAAACACCATATATTTT
CAWSVGVGNTIYF
>NA|TRBV6-5|TRBJ1-1|TRBD1
TGTGCCAGCAGTTACCAAACAGGGGGGACTGAAGCTTTCTTT
CASSYQTGGTEAFF
>few|TRBV13|TRBJ2-2|NA
TGTGCCAGCAGGGATACAGGGAACACCGGGGAGCTGTTTTTT
CASRDTGNTGELFF
>NA|TRBV6-5|TRBJ1-3|NA
TGTGCCAGCAGTTACGATACAACAGGCACTGGAAACACCATATATTTT
CASSYDTTGTGNTIYF
>NA|TRBV6-5|TRBJ2-2|NA
TGTGCCAGCAGTTACGGCGGTCAGCCCGGGGAGCTGTTTTTT
CASSYGGQPGELFF
>NA|TRBV5-8|TRBJ1-3|TRBD1
TGTGCCAGCAGCCCGGGACAGTTAGACTCTGGAAACACCATATATTTT
CASSPGQLDSGNTIYF
>NA|TRBV19|TRBJ1-1|NA
TGTGCCAGTAAGGGGGAGGGAGCTTTCTTT
CASKGEGAFF
>NA|TRBV12-3/TRBV12-4|TRBJ2-1|NA
TGTGCCAGCAGTCCAACAGGGTCCAATGAGCAGTTCTTC
CASSPTGSNEQFF
>NA|TRBV29-1|TRBJ2-2|TRBD1
TGCAGCGCCTGGGACAGGGAATTGGCCGGGGAGCTGTTTTTT
CSAWDRELAGELFF
>NA|TRBV9|TRBJ1-4|TRBD1
TGTGCCAGCAGCATATCGCAGGGGGGTGAAAAACTGTTTTTT
CASSISQGGEKLFF
>NA|TRBV10-1|TRBJ2-1|TRBD2
TGCGCCAGCAGTGGCCTAGCGGATAATGAGCAGTTCTTC
CASSGLADNEQFF
>NA|TRBV30|TRBJ2-3|NA
TGTGCCTGGAACACTGAGACTAGATCCCCCCCAGATACGCAGTATTTT
CAWNTETRSPPDTQYF
>once|TRBV5-1|TRBJ2-2|TRBD1
TGCGCCAGCAGCTTTGGGGGAACGTCACAGGGGGCCAACACCGGGGAGCTGTTTTTT
CASSFGGTSQGANTGELFF
>NA|TRBV18|TRBJ1-3|NA
TGTGCCAGCTCACCATTGACAGGACGATACTCTGGAAACACCATATATTTT
CASSPLTGRYSGNTIYF
>NA|TRBV23-1|TRBJ2-7|TRBD1
TGCGCCAGCCTTTTCGAAGACAGGGGAGAGCAGTACTTC
CASLFEDRGEQYF
>few|TRBV14|TRBJ1-4|TRBD1
TGTGCCAGCAGCCCCCGACAGGGGTTGGGAAAACTGTTTTTT
CASSPRQGLGKLFF
>NA|TRBV7-2|TRBJ2-1|TRBD2
TGTGCCAGCAGCTTAGAGGGGGCTAGCGGGAGTAGAAATGAGCAGTTCTTC
CASSLEGASGSRNEQFF
>NA|TRBV2|TRBJ2-5|TRBD1
TGTGCCAGCAGTGGGGACAGTTTGAAGACCCAGTACTTC
CASSGDSLKTQYF
>NA|TRBV5-1|TRBJ1-4|TRBD1
TGCGCCAGCAGCAATCGACAGGGGGAGGGTGAAAAACTGTTTTTT
CASSNRQGEGEKLFF
>NA|TRBV7-2|TRBJ2-5|TRBD2
TGTGCCAGCAGCGACCAGGTCTCCAGCGGGGGGGCGGCCCAGTACTTC
CASSDQVSSGGAAQYF
>NA|TRBV19|TRBJ2-7|TRBD1
TGTGCCAGTAGTATTCCCGGGACAGGACCTCGGAGCGAGCAGTACTTC
CASSIPGTGPRSEQYF
>once|TRBV29-1|TRBJ2-7|TRBD1
TGCAGCGTGGCCCAGGACAGGGGGCCCTACGAGCAGTACTTC
CSVAQDRGPYEQYF
>NA|TRBV19|TRBJ2-1|NA
TGTGCCAGTAAAGCTCCGAGCCATGAGCAGTTCTTC
CASKAPSHEQFF
>NA|TRBV28|TRBJ1-2|NA
TGTGCCAGCAGCCCCGGCGGATCTAACTATGGCTACACCTTC
CASSPGGSNYGYTF
>few|TRBV27|TRBJ1-3|TRBD1
TGTGCCAGCAGTTTAAACCCCCCCAGGACAGGGGTCGGTGGAAACACCATATATTTT
CASSLNPPRTGVGGNTIYF
>NA|TRBV15|TRBJ1-2|TRBD1
TGTGCCACCAGCCCCGGACAGGACCACCGGAGGGGGGGCTACACCTTC
CATSPGQDHRRGGYTF
>NA|TRBV7-5|TRBJ2-2|NA
TGTGTCAGAACCTTGCGGGATTACCCCGCGAACACCGGGGAGCTGTTTTTT
CVRTLRDYPANTGELFF
>NA|TRBV2|TRBJ1-3|TRBD1
TGTGCCAGCAGTTCCACCCGCACCGGGACAGGCGCCGTATATTTT
CASSSTRTGTGAVYF
>NA|TRBV24-1|TRBJ2-3|TRBD1
TGTGCCACCAGTGATCCGACAGGGGGTAACACAGATACGCAGTATTTT
CATSDPTGGNTDTQYF
>NA|TRBV19|TRBJ2-7|TRBD1
TGTGCCGGGACCGGGACAGGGGCCAATTACCCCAAGGTCTACGAGCAGTACTTC
CAGTGTGANYPKVYEQYF
>NA|TRBV27|TRBJ2-3|NA
TGTGCCAGCAGTTTTTCGGGGGGCCTGACAGATACGCAGTATTTT
CASSFSGGLTDTQYF
>NA|TRBV10-1|TRBJ2-2|NA
TGCGCCAGTCCCCTGGGGCCCGGGGAGCTGTTTTTT
CASPLGPGELFF
>NA|TRBV6-5|TRBJ2-7|TRBD2
TGTGCCAGCAGAGCCGGGACTAGCGAATACGAGCAGTACTTC
CASRAGTSEYEQYF
>NA|TRBV7-9|TRBJ2-1|NA
TGTGCCAGCAGCATATCCCAGGTTAATGAGCAGTTCTTC
CASSISQVNEQFF
>NA|TRBV19|TRBJ2-2|NA
TGTGCCAGTACCCGGTGGGACTACACCGGGGAGCTGTTTTTT
CASTRWDYTGELFF
>NA|TRBV7-9|TRBJ1-2|TRBD1
TGTGCCAGCAGCTTTGGACAGGGGAGTGGCTACACCTTC
CASSFGQGSGYTF
>NA|TRBV3-1/TRBV3-2|TRBJ1-5|NA
TGTGCCAGCAGCCAAACAAGAAATCAGCCCCAGCATTTT
CASSQTRNQPQHF
>few|TRBV19|TRBJ2-2|NA
TGTGCCAGTACCTCGACTCGCTACACCGGGGAGCTGTTTTTT
CASTSTRYTGELFF
>NA|TRBV4-2|TRBJ1-5|NA
TGTGCCAGCAGCCTAAACACGGGGTCTGCCCTCAATCAGCCCCAGCATTTT
CASSLNTGSALNQPQHF
>NA|TRBV10-1|TRBJ2-1|NA
TGCGCCAGCAGTGAGCGGCGGGGTGGGACGAGAAAGCAGTTCTTC
CASSERRGGTRKQFF
>NA|TRBV2|TRBJ2-7|NA
TGTGCCAGCAGCTCCCTTACTACCTACGAGCAGTACTTC
CASSSLTTYEQYF
>NA|TRBV7-2|TRBJ2-2|NA
TGTGCCAGCAGCTTAGTCCGTTCCGGGGAGCTGTTTTTT
CASSLVRSGELFF
>NA|TRBV4-1|TRBJ1-4|NA
TGCGCCAGCAGCCAAGATCGGGGAGGGGAGGATGAAAAACTGTTTTTT
CASSQDRGGEDEKLFF
>NA|TRBV7-9|TRBJ2-1|NA
TGTGCCAGCAGCTTAGCTCATAATTTCCTAATGAGCTCCTACAATGAGCAGTTCTTC
CASSLAHNFLMSSYNEQFF
>NA|TRBV7-8|TRBJ1-1|TRBD1
TGTGCCAGCAGCGGGATGACAGGGGTGAGGAACACTGAAGCTTTCTTT
CASSGMTGVRNTEAFF
>NA|TRBV5-4|TRBJ2-6|TRBD1
TGTGCCAGCAGCTTGGGAGCTAGGACAGGCCCGTCTGGGGCCAACGTCCTGACTTTC
CASSLGARTGPSGANVLTF
>few|TRBV2|TRBJ2-2|TRBD2
TGTGCCAGCAGCGGGACTAGCGGAAACACCGGGGAGCTGTTTTTT
CASSGTSGNTGELFF
>NA|TRBV29-1|TRBJ1-1|TRBD1
TGCAGCGTTCCACAGGGGGCAGCTGAAGCTTTCTTT
CSVPQGAAEAFF
>NA|TRBV10-2|TRBJ2-7|TRBD2
TGCGCCAGCAGTGACCTAGCGGGAGGGGTCGACGAGCAGTACTTC
CASSDLAGGVDEQYF
>NA|TRBV19|TRBJ2-5|NA
TGTGCCAGTAGTATAGTGGCCGGGCAAGAGACCCAGTACTTC
CASSIVAGQETQYF